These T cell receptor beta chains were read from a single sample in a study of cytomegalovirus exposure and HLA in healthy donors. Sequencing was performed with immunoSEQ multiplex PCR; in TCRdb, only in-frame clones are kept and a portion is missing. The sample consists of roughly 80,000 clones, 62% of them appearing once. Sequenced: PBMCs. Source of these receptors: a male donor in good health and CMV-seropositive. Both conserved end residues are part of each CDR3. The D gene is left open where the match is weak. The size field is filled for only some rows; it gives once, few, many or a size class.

CDR3nt: TGCGCCAGCAGCTTGGCCGCAGGGTGGGAGCAGTACTTC
CDR3aa: CASSLAAGWEQYF
abundance: NA
j_gene: TRBJ2-7
d_gene: NA
v_gene: TRBV5-1

CDR3nt: TGTGCCAGCAGTTATGGACAGGGGGATTGGCAGCCCCAGCATTTT
CDR3aa: CASSYGQGDWQPQHF
abundance: few
j_gene: TRBJ1-5
d_gene: TRBD1
v_gene: TRBV6-6

CDR3nt: TGTGCCAGCAGCTTGGGGGACAGGGGCTCTCAGCCCCAGCATTTT
CDR3aa: CASSLGDRGSQPQHF
abundance: few
j_gene: TRBJ1-5
d_gene: TRBD1
v_gene: TRBV11-3

CDR3nt: TGCAGCGTCCAGTCTGGGGCCAACGTCCTGACTTTC
CDR3aa: CSVQSGANVLTF
abundance: NA
j_gene: TRBJ2-6
d_gene: NA
v_gene: TRBV29-1

CDR3nt: TGTGCCAGCAGTGTCCAGTACAATGAGCAGTTCTTC
CDR3aa: CASSVQYNEQFF
abundance: few
j_gene: TRBJ2-1
d_gene: NA
v_gene: TRBV6-1

CDR3nt: TGTGCCAGCAGGCGGCCAGGAGGGGCAACGGGGGCCAACGTCCTGACTTTC
CDR3aa: CASRRPGGATGANVLTF
abundance: NA
j_gene: TRBJ2-6
d_gene: NA
v_gene: TRBV27

CDR3nt: TGTGCCAGCAGTGTTGAGAGCGGGGGGGTGCTCTACGAGCAGTACTTC
CDR3aa: CASSVESGGVLYEQYF
abundance: NA
j_gene: TRBJ2-7
d_gene: TRBD2
v_gene: TRBV6-1

CDR3nt: TGTGCCAGCAGCGTAGCGGGGCTATACAATGAGCAGTTCTTC
CDR3aa: CASSVAGLYNEQFF
abundance: NA
j_gene: TRBJ2-1
d_gene: TRBD2
v_gene: TRBV5-4

CDR3nt: TGTGCCAGCTCCACTAGGGACACCGAAGAGACCCAGTACTTC
CDR3aa: CASSTRDTEETQYF
abundance: NA
j_gene: TRBJ2-5
d_gene: NA
v_gene: TRBV5-4

CDR3nt: TGTGCCAGCAGTTTACCCGGGGTTACGGGAGAAAAACTGTTTTTT
CDR3aa: CASSLPGVTGEKLFF
abundance: few
j_gene: TRBJ1-4
d_gene: NA
v_gene: TRBV28

CDR3nt: TGTGCCAGCAGTTTCCAGGGGAACACCGGGGAGCTGTTTTTT
CDR3aa: CASSFQGNTGELFF
abundance: NA
j_gene: TRBJ2-2
d_gene: NA
v_gene: TRBV27

CDR3nt: TGTGCCAGCAGCTCCGCCGGGACTAGAGGGGAGACCCAGTACTTC
CDR3aa: CASSSAGTRGETQYF
abundance: NA
j_gene: TRBJ2-5
d_gene: TRBD2
v_gene: TRBV5-4

CDR3nt: TGTGCCAGCAGCCCCCGGGTGACAACTAATGAAAAACTGTTTTTT
CDR3aa: CASSPRVTTNEKLFF
abundance: NA
j_gene: TRBJ1-4
d_gene: NA
v_gene: TRBV6-5

CDR3nt: TGCGCCAGCAGCCCCCAGCGGGAGGTCCGGTACGAGCAGTACTTC
CDR3aa: CASSPQREVRYEQYF
abundance: NA
j_gene: TRBJ2-7
d_gene: TRBD2
v_gene: TRBV4-3

CDR3nt: TGTGCCAGCAGTTTAGGCACAGGCTACGAGCAGTACTTC
CDR3aa: CASSLGTGYEQYF
abundance: few
j_gene: TRBJ2-7
d_gene: NA
v_gene: TRBV28

CDR3nt: TGTGCCAGCAGCTTAGGGCGGATGAACACTGAAGCTTTCTTT
CDR3aa: CASSLGRMNTEAFF
abundance: NA
j_gene: TRBJ1-1
d_gene: NA
v_gene: TRBV7-9

CDR3nt: TGTGCCAGCAGCTTAGAAGAGGGCGGACCATCGACCTATGGCTACACCTTC
CDR3aa: CASSLEEGGPSTYGYTF
abundance: NA
j_gene: TRBJ1-2
d_gene: NA
v_gene: TRBV7-9

CDR3nt: TGCGCCAGCAGTCATCTTACGGCCCAGCATTTT
CDR3aa: CASSHLTAQHF
abundance: NA
j_gene: TRBJ1-5
d_gene: NA
v_gene: TRBV23-1

CDR3nt: TGCGCCAGCAGCGGCACAGGATCCTACGAGCAGTACTTC
CDR3aa: CASSGTGSYEQYF
abundance: NA
j_gene: TRBJ2-7
d_gene: NA
v_gene: TRBV5-1

CDR3nt: TGTGCCAGTAGTTACAGGGACGGCTACACCTTC
CDR3aa: CASSYRDGYTF
abundance: NA
j_gene: TRBJ1-2
d_gene: NA
v_gene: TRBV19

CDR3nt: TGTGCCAGCAGTCCCCTCCGGGGAGCCGGGGAGCTGTTTTTT
CDR3aa: CASSPLRGAGELFF
abundance: NA
j_gene: TRBJ2-2
d_gene: NA
v_gene: TRBV27

CDR3nt: TGCGCCAGCAGCCTAAAGGGAGCGGGAGGAAGTGAGCAGTTCTTC
CDR3aa: CASSLKGAGGSEQFF
abundance: few
j_gene: TRBJ2-1
d_gene: TRBD2
v_gene: TRBV4-3

CDR3nt: TGTGCCAGCAGTGAAGATGGGCAGGGAGGTAATTCACCCCTCCACTTT
CDR3aa: CASSEDGQGGNSPLHF
abundance: few
j_gene: TRBJ1-6
d_gene: NA
v_gene: TRBV6-1